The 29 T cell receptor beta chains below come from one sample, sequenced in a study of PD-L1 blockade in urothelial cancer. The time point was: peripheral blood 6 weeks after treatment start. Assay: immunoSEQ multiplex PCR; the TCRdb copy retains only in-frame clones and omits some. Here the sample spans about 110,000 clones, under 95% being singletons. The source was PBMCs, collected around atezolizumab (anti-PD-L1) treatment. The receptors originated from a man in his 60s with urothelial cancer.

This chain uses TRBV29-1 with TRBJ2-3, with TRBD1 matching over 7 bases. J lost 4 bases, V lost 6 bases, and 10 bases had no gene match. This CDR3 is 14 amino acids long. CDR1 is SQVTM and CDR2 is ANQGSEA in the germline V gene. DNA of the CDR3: TGCAGCGTGGCAGACAGGGTGGGTTCAGATACGCAGTATTTT. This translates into CSVADRVGSDTQYF.

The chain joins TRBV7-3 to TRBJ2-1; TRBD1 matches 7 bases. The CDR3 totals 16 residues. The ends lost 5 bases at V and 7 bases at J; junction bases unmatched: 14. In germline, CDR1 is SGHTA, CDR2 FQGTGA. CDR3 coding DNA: TGTGCCAGCAGCGTACAGGGGCCCCGCGTAGGGAATGAGCAGTTCTTC. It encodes CASSVQGPRVGNEQFF.

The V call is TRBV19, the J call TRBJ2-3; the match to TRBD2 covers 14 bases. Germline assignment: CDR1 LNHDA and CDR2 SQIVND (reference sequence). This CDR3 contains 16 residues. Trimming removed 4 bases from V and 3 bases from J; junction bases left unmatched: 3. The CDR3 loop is CASSTGTSGSTDTQYF. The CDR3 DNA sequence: TGTGCCAGTAGTACCGGGACTAGCGGGAGTACAGATACGCAGTATTTT.

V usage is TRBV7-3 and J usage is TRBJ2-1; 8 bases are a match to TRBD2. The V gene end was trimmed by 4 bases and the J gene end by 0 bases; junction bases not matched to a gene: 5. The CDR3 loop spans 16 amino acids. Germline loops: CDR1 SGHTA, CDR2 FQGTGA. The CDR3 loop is CASSSSTSGSYNEQFF. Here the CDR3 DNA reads TGTGCCAGCAGCTCCTCAACTAGCGGCTCCTACAATGAGCAGTTCTTC.

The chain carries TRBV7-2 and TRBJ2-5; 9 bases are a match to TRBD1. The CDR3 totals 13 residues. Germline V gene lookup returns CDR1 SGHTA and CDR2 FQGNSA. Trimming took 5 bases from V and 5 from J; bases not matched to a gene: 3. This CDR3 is CASSRTGDETQYF. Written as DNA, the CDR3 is TGTGCCAGCAGCCGGACAGGGGACGAGACCCAGTACTTC.

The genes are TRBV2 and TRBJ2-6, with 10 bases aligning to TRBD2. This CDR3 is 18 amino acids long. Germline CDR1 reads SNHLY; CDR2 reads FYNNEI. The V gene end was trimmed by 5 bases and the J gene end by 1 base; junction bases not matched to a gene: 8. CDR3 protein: CASSFSGRAISGANVLTF. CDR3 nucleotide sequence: TGTGCCAGCAGTTTCAGCGGGAGGGCCATTTCTGGGGCCAACGTCCTGACTTTC.

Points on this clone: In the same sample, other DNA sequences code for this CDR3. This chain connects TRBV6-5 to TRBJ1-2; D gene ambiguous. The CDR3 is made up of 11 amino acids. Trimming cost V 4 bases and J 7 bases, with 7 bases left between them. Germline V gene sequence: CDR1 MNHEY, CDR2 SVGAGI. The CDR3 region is CASSSGVGYTF. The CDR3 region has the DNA TGTGCCAGCAGTTCCGGGGTTGGCTACACCTTC.

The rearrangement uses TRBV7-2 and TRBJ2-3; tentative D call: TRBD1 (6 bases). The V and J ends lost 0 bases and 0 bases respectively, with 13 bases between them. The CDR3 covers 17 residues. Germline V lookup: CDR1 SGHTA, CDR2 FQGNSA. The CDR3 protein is CASSLAGAGGSTDTQYF. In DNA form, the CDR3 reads TGTGCCAGCAGCTTAGCGGGGGCCGGTGGTAGCACAGATACGCAGTATTTT.

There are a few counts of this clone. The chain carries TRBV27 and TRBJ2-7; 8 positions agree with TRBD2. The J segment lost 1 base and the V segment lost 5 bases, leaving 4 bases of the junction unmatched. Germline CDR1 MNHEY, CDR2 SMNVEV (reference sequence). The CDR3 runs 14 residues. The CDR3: CASSPGLGSYEQYF. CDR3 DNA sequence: TGTGCCAGCAGTCCGGGACTAGGTTCCTACGAGCAGTACTTC.

The CDR3 nucleotides read TGTGCCAGCAGCTTGGGACTAGCGGGGTTTTACAATGAGCAGTTCTTC. It encodes CASSLGLAGFYNEQFF. This chain joins TRBV5-6 and TRBJ2-1; 11 bases align to TRBD2. In germline, CDR1 is SGHDT, CDR2 YYEEEE. CDR3 length equals 16 residues. The V gene end was trimmed by 0 bases and the J gene end by 4 bases; junction bases not matched to a gene: 3.

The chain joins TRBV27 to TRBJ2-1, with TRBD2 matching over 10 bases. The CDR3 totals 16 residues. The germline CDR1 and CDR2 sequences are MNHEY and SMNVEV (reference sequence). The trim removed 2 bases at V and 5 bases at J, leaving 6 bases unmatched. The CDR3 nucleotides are TGTGCCAGCAGTTTACGAACTAGCGGGACGAACAATGAGCAGTTCTTC. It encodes CASSLRTSGTNNEQFF.

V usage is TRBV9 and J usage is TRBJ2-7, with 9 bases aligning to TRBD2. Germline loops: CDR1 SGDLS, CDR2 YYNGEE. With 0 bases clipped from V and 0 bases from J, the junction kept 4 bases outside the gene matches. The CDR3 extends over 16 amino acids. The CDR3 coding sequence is TGTGCCAGCAGCGTAGACGCGGGAGGGAGCTCCTACGAGCAGTACTTC. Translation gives CASSVDAGGSSYEQYF.

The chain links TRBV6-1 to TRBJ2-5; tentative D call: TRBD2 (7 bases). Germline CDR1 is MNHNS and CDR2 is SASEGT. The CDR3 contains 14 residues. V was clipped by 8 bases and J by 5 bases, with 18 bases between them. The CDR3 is CASQGWGGQETQYF. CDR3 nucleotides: TGTGCCAGCCAGGGTTGGGGGGGCCAGGAGACCCAGTACTTC.

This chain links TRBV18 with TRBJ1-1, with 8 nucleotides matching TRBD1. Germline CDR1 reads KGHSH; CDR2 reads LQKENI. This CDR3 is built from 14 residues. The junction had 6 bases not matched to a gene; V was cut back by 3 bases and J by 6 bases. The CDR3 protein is CASSPSAGGSEAFF. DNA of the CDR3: TGTGCCAGCTCACCGTCCGCAGGGGGCTCTGAAGCTTTCTTT.

The CDR3 nucleotides read TGTGCCAGCAGCGTCGGAGAAGAGACCCAGTACTTC. Translation: CASSVGEETQYF. V gene TRBV9 combines with J gene TRBJ2-5; D is ambiguous. The CDR3 loop spans 12 amino acids. Germline CDR1 SGDLS, CDR2 YYNGEE. Trimming removed 2 bases from V and 3 bases from J, with 5 bases in between. The full variable domain, its missing parts supplied by reference TRBV9 and TRBJ2-5, is DSGVTQTPKHLITATGQRVTLRCSPRSGDLSVYWYQQSLDQGLQFLIQYYNGEERAKGNILERFSAQQFPDLHSELNLSSLELGDSALYFCASSVGEETQYFGPGTRLLVL.

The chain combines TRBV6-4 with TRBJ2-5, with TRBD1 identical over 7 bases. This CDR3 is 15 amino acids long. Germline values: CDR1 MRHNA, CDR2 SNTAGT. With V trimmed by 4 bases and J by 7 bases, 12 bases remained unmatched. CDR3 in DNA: TGTGCCAGCAGTGCGGGGACAGTCGGGTCCGGGACCCAGTACTTC. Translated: CASSAGTVGSGTQYF.

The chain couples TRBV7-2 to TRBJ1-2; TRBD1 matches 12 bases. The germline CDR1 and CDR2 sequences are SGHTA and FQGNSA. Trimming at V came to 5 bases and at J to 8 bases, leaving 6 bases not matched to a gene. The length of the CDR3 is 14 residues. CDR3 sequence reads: CASSTGTGGFGYTF. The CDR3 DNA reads TGTGCCAGCAGCACCGGGACAGGGGGCTTCGGCTACACCTTC.

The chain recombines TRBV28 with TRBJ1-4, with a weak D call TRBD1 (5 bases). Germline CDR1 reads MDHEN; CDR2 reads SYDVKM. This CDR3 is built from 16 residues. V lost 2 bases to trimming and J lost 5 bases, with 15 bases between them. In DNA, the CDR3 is TGTGCCAGCAGTTTACCCGGCGGGGGGAGAAATGAAAAACTGTTTTTT. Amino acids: CASSLPGGGRNEKLFF. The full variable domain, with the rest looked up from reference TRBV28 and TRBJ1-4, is DVKVTQSSRYLVKRTGEKVFLECVQDMDHENMFWYRQDPGLGLRLIYFSYDVKMKEKGDIPEGYSVSREKKERFSLILESASTNQTSMYLCASSLPGGGRNEKLFFGSGTQLSVL.

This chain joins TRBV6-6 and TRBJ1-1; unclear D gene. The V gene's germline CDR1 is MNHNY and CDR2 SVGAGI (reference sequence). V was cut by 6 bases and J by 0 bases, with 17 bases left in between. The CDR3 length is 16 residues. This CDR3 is CASSKPSTIMNTEAFF. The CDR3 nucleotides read TGTGCCAGCAGCAAACCGTCGACAATTATGAACACTGAAGCTTTCTTT.

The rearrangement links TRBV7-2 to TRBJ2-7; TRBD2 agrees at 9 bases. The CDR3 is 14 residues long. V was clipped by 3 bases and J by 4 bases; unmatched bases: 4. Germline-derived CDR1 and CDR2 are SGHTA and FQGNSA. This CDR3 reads CASSFLAGDYEQYF. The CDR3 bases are TGTGCCAGCAGCTTCTTAGCGGGGGATTACGAGCAGTACTTC.

The CDR3: CASSYDRGRDTGELFF. CDR3 sequence (DNA): TGTGCCAGCAGCTACGACAGGGGGCGGGACACCGGGGAGCTGTTTTTT. This chain joins TRBV7-3 and TRBJ2-2, with TRBD1 identical over 10 bases. This CDR3 contains 16 residues. Germline V CDR1 and CDR2: SGHTA, FQGTGA. The V and J ends lost 4 bases and 3 bases, in that order; junction bases with no gene match: 5.

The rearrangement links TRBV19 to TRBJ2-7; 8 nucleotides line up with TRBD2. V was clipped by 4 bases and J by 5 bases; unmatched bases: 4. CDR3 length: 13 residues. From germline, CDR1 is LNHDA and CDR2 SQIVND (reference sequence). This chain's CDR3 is CASSTTGGDEQYF. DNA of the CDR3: TGTGCCAGTAGTACCACGGGAGGGGACGAGCAGTACTTC.

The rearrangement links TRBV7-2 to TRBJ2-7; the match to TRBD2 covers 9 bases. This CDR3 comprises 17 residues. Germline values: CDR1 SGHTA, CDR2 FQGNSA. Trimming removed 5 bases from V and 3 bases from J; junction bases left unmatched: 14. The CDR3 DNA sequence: TGTGCCAGCAGCCCTTTGACCCCTAGCGGGGAGAGCTACGAGCAGTACTTC. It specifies CASSPLTPSGESYEQYF.

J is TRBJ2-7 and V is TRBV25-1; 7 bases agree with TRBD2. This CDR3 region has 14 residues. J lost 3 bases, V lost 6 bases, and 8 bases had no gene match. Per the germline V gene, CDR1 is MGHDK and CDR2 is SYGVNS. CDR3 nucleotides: TGTGCCAGCAGCTGGGGGGAGCGGGACTACGAGCAGTACTTC. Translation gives CASSWGERDYEQYF.

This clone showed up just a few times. CDR3 loop: CASRPRRSSYNEQFF. In DNA, the CDR3 is TGTGCCAGCAGACCCCGGAGAAGCTCCTACAATGAGCAGTTCTTC. The chain recombines TRBV7-2 with TRBJ2-1; no definite D call. This CDR3 has 15 residues. Per the germline V gene, CDR1 is SGHTA and CDR2 is FQGNSA. Trimming took off 6 bases at V and 0 bases at J, with 12 bases between the two ends.

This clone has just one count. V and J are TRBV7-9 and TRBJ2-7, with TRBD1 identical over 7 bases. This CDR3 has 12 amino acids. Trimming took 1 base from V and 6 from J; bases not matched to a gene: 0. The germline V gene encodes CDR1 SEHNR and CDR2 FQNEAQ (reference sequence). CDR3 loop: CASSLDRGEQYF. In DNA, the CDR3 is TGTGCCAGCAGCTTAGACAGGGGCGAGCAGTACTTC.

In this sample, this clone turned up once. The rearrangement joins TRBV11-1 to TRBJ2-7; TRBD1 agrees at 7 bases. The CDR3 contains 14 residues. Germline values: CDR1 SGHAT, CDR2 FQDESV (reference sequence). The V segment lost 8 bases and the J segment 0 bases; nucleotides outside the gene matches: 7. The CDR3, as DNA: TGTGCCAGCCGTGGACAGGCGAGCTCCTACGAGCAGTACTTC. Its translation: CASRGQASSYEQYF.

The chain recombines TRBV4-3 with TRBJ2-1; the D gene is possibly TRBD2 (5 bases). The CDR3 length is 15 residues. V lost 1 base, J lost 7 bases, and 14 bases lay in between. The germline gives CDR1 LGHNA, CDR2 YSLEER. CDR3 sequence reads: CASSQALTRENEQFF. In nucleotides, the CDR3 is TGCGCCAGCAGCCAAGCCCTCACTAGGGAGAATGAGCAGTTCTTC.

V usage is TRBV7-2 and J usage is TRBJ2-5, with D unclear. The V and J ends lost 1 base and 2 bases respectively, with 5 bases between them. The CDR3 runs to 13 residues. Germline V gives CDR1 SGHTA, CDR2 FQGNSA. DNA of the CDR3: TGTGCCAGCAGCTTAGTAGTACAAGAGACCCAGTACTTC. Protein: CASSLVVQETQYF.